This T cell receptor (beta chain) was recorded in a study of blood T cell repertoires in COVID-19. Germline values: CDR1 SGHVS, CDR2 FNYEAQ. V shed 5 bases and J shed 1 base, with 14 bases lying between them. This CDR3 has 15 amino acids. Measured with immunoSEQ multiplex PCR; TCRdb has only the in-frame clones, and not every one. Of about 240,000 clones listed, about 83% are singletons. The chain joins TRBV7-6 to TRBJ1-1; D unresolved. The sample comprised PBMCs or T cells enriched from blood (not recorded which). The TCR originated in a middle-aged woman who had been exposed to COVID-19. CDR3 DNA sequence: TGTGCCAGCAGCCAACCTTGGGCGAGGAACACTGAAGCTTTCTTT. This encodes CASSQPWARNTEAFF.